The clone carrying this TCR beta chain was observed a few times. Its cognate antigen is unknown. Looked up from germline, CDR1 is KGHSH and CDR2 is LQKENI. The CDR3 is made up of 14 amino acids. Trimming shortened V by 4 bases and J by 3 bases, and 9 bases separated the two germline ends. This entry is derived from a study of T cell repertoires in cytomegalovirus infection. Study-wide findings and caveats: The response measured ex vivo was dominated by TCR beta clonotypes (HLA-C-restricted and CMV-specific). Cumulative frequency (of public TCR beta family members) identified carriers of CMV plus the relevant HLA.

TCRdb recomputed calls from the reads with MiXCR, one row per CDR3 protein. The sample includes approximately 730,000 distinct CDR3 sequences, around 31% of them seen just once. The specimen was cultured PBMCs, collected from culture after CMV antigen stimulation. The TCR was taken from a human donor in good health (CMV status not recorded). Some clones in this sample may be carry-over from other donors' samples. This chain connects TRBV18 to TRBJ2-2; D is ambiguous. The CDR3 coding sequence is TGTGCCAGCTCACTCAACCGGGACACCGGGGAGCTGTTTTTT. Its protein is CASSLNRDTGELFF.